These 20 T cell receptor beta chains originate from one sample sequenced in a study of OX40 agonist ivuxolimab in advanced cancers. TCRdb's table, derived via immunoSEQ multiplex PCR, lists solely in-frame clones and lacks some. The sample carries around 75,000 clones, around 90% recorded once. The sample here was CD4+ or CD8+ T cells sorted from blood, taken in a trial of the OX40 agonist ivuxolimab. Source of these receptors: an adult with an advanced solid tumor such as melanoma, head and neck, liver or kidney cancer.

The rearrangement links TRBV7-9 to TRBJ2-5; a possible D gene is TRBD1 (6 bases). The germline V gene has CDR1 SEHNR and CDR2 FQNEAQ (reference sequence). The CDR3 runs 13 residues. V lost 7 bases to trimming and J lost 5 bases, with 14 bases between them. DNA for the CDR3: TGTGCCAGCACCCTAGCAGGGGTTGAGACCCAGTACTTC. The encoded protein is CASTLAGVETQYF.

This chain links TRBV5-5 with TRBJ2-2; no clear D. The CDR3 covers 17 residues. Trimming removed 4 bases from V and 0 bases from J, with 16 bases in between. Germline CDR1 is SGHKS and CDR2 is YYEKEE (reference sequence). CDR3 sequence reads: CASSPPGSDTNTGELFF. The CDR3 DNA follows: TGTGCCAGCAGCCCGCCGGGCAGCGATACGAACACCGGGGAGCTGTTTTTT.

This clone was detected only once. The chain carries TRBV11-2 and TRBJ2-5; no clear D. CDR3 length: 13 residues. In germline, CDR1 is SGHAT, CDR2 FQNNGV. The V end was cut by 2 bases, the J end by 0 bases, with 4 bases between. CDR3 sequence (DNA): TGTGCCAGCAGCTTAAATTACCAAGAGACCCAGTACTTC. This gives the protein CASSLNYQETQYF.

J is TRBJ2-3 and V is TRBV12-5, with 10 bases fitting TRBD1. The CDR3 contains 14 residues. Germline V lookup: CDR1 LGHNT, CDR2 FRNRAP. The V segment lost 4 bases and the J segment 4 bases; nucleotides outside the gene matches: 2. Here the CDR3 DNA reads TGTGCTAGTGGTTCCGGACAGGGGGCAGATACGCAGTATTTT. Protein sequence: CASGSGQGADTQYF.

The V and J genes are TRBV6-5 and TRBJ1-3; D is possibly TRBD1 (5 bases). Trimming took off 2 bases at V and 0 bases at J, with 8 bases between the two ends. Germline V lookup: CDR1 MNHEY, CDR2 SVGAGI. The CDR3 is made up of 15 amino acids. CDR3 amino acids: CASSYTGTSGNTIYF. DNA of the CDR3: TGTGCCAGCAGTTACACCGGGACCTCTGGAAACACCATATATTTT.

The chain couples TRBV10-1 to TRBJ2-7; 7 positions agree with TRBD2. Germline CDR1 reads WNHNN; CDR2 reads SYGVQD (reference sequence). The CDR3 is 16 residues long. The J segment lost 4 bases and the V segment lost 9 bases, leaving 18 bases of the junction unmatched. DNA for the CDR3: TGCGCCAGATTCCGGGGGGATTGGGACTCCCCTTACGAGCAGTACTTC. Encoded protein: CARFRGDWDSPYEQYF.

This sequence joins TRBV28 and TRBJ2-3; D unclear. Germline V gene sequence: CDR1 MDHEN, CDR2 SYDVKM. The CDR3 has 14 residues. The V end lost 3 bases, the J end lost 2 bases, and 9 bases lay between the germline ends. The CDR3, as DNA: TGTGCCAGCAGTTTCGCTCTCGCCACAGATACGCAGTATTTT. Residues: CASSFALATDTQYF.

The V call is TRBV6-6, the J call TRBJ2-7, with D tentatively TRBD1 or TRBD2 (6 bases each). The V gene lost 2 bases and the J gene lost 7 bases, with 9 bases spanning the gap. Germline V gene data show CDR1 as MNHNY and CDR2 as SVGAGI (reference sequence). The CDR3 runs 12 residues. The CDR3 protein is CASSYQGREQYF. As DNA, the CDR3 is TGTGCCAGCAGTTACCAGGGGAGGGAGCAGTACTTC.

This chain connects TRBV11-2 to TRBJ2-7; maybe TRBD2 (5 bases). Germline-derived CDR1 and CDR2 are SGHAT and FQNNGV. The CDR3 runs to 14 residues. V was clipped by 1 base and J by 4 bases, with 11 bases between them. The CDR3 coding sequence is TGTGCCAGCAGCTTAGGACATGGCGGGTACGAGCAGTACTTC. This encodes CASSLGHGGYEQYF.

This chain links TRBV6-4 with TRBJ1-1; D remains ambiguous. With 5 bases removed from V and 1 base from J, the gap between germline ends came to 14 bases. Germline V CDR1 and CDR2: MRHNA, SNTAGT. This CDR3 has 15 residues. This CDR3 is CASSLNRGANTEAFF. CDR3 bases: TGTGCCAGCAGTCTGAATCGAGGTGCGAACACTGAAGCTTTCTTT.

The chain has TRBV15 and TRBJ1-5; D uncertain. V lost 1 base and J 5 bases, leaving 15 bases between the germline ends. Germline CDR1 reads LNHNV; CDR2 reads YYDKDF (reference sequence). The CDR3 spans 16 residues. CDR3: CATSRGGSLSYQPQHF. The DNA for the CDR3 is TGTGCCACCAGCAGAGGAGGGTCCCTTTCCTATCAGCCCCAGCATTTT.

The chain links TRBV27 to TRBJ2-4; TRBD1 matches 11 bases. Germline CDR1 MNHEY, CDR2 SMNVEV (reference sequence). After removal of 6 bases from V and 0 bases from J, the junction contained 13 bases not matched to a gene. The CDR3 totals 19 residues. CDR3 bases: TGTGCCAGCAGCGGATACGGGACAGGGGGTGGGATAGCCAAAAACATTCAGTACTTC. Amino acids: CASSGYGTGGGIAKNIQYF.

The DNA of the CDR3 is TGCAGCGTCCGTCCCGGGACAGGGAGAAACACCATATATTTT. This sequence encodes CSVRPGTGRNTIYF. The genes are TRBV29-1 and TRBJ1-3; 9 nucleotides match TRBD1. The germline CDR1 and CDR2 sequences are SQVTM and ANQGSEA. CDR3 size: 14 residues. The V and J ends lost 6 bases and 5 bases, in that order; junction bases with no gene match: 8. Drawing the rest from reference TRBV29-1 and TRBJ1-3, the complete variable domain is SAVISQKPSRDICQRGTSLTIQCQVDSQVTMMFWYRQQPGQSLTLIATANQGSEATYESGFVIDKFPISRPNLTFSTLTVSNMSPEDSSIYLCSVRPGTGRNTIYFGEGSWLTVV.

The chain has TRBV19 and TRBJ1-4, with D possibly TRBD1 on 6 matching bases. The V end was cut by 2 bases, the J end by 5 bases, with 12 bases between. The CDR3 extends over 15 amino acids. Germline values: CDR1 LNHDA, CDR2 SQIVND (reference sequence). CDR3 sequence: CASSIISTGNEKLFF. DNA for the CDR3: TGTGCCAGTAGTATAATATCGACAGGAAATGAAAAACTGTTTTTT.

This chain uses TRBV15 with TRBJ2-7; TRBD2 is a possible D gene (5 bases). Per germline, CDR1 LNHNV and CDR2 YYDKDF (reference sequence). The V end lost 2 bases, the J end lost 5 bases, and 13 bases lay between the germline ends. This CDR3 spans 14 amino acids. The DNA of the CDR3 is TGTGCCACCAGCAGAACTAGTTCCGGCCACGAGCAGTACTTC. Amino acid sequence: CATSRTSSGHEQYF.

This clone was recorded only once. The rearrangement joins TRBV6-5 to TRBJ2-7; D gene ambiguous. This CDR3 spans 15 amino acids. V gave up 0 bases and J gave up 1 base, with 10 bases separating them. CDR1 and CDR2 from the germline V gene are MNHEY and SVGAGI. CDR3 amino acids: CASSYSFPDSYEQYF. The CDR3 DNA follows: TGTGCCAGCAGTTACTCGTTTCCAGATTCCTACGAGCAGTACTTC.

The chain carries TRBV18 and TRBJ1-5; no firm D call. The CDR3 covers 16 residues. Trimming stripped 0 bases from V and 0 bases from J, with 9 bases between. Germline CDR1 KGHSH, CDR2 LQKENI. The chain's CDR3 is CASSPPADYSNQPQHF. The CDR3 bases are TGTGCCAGCTCACCACCGGCGGATTATAGCAATCAGCCCCAGCATTTT. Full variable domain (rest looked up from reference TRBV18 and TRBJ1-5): NAGVMQNPRHLVRRRGQEARLRCSPMKGHSHVYWYRQLPEEGLKFMVYLQKENIIDESGMPKERFSAEFPKEGPSILRIQQVVRGDSAAYFCASSPPADYSNQPQHFGDGTRLSIL.

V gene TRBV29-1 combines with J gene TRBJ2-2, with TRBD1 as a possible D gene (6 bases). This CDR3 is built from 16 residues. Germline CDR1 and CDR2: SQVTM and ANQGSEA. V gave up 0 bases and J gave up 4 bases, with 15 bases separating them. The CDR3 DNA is TGCAGCGTTGAAGACCTACAGGGTCTAAGCACCGGGGAGCTGTTTTTT. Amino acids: CSVEDLQGLSTGELFF.

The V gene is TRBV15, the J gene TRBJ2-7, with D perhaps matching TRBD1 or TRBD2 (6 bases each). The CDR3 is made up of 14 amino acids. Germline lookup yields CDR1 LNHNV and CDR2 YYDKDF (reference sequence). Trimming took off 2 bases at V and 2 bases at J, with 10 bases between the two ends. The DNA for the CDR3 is TGTGCCACCAGCAGACCCGGGGGCGCCTACGAGCAGTACTTC. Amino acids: CATSRPGGAYEQYF. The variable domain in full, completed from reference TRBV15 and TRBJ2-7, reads DAMVIQNPRYQVTQFGKPVTLSCSQTLNHNVMYWYQQKSSQAPKLLFHYYDKDFNNEADTPDNFQSRRPNTSFCFLDIRSPGLGDTAMYLCATSRPGGAYEQYFGPGTRLTVT.

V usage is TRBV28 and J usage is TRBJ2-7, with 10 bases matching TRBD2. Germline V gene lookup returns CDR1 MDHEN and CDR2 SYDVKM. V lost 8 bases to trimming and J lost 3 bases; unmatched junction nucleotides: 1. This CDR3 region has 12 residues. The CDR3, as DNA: TGTGCCAGCCGGACTAGCGGCTACGAGCAGTACTTC. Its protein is CASRTSGYEQYF.